Below, 32 T cell receptor beta chains from the same sample are listed, as sequenced in a study of T cells in Graves' hyperthyroidism and ophthalmopathy. TCR beta CDR3 sequences were amplified from RNA transcripts. TCR CDR3 underwent first-round RT-PCR with the HTBI primer set. Each CDR3 protein gets one entry after TCRdb re-called the multiplex PCR reads with MiXCR. The sample comprises fewer than 650,000 distinct CDR3 sequences, roughly 14% of which are singletons, and approximately 4.2% rests with the top ten. Sequenced: blood. The source of these receptors is a woman in her forties with Graves' ophthalmopathy.

The rearrangement links TRBV28 to TRBJ1-1, with D hard to call. Per germline, CDR1 MDHEN and CDR2 SYDVKM. This CDR3 contains 11 residues. The ends were cut back, 5 bases at V and 11 bases at J, with 12 bases in the middle. The CDR3 reads CASSAGFGAFF. The CDR3 DNA is TGTGCCAGCAGTGCTGGTTTTGGGGCTTTCTTT.

The CDR3 DNA reads as TGTGCCAGCAGCGTTACAGGGGGAGCTGGGACTGAAGCTTTCTTT. Its protein product is CASSVTGGAGTEAFF. The chain recombines TRBV7-2 with TRBJ1-1, with 8 bases fitting TRBD1. The CDR3 contains 15 residues. Germline CDR1 and CDR2: SGHTA and FQGNSA. V gave up 5 bases and J gave up 5 bases; unmatched junction bases: 10.

The J gene is TRBJ2-5, the V gene TRBV7-8; weak D call: TRBD2 (5 bases). V was cut by 4 bases and J by 4 bases, with 16 bases left in between. Germline assignment: CDR1 SGHVS and CDR2 FQNEAQ. The CDR3 is 15 residues long. This chain's CDR3 is CASSSWTTAGETQYF. CDR3 in DNA: TGTGCCAGCAGCTCTTGGACCACGGCGGGAGAGACCCAGTACTTC.

In this sample, this clonotype turned up many times. The chain has TRBV11-2 and TRBJ2-7; a possible D gene is TRBD2 (6 bases). The CDR3 has 16 residues. Germline V gene lookup returns CDR1 SGHAT and CDR2 FQNNGV. V was trimmed by 5 bases and J by 3 bases, leaving 20 bases between them. The CDR3 coding sequence is TGTGCCAGCAGCGTGGGTATCGGGAGTTCCCTCTACGAGCAGTACTTC. Encoded protein: CASSVGIGSSLYEQYF. The full variable domain, its missing parts supplied by reference TRBV11-2 and TRBJ2-7, is EAGVAQSPRYKIIEKRQSVAFWCNPISGHATLYWYQQILGQGPKLLIQFQNNGVVDDSQLPKDRFSAERLKGVDSTLKIQPAKLEDSAVYLCASSVGIGSSLYEQYFGPGTRLTVT.

The sample holds many counts of this clonotype. The junction does not match germline at one end; this may be a read error. V usage is TRBV28 and J usage is TRBJ2-7; possible D gene TRBD1, 7 bases. CDR1 and CDR2 from the germline V gene are MDHEN and SYDVKM. The CDR3 loop spans 12 amino acids. Written as DNA, the CDR3 is TGTGCCAGCAGTTCCCAGACAGGGAGGACGGACTTC. Amino acids: CASSSQTGRTDF. Filled out from reference TRBV28 and TRBJ2-7, the complete variable domain reads DVKVTQSSRYLVKRTGEKVFLECVQDMDHENMFWYRQDPGLGLRLIYFSYDVKMKEKGDIPEGYSVSREKKERFSLILESASTNQTSMYLCASSSQTGRTDFGPGTRLTVT.

This clonotype was counted between two and nine times. The chain employs TRBV20-1 and TRBJ2-5, with 8 bases that match TRBD1. Trimming cost V 2 bases and J 4 bases; bases outside gene matches: 12. The CDR3 loop spans 16 amino acids. Germline CDR1 reads DFQATT; CDR2 reads SNEGSKA (reference sequence). The CDR3 sequence is CSARSPWGQEGETQYF. The CDR3, as DNA: TGCAGTGCTAGATCTCCCTGGGGACAGGAGGGAGAGACCCAGTACTTC.

This clonotype was seen a few times. The CDR3 bases are TGTGCCAGCAGTTACTCGAATCCCGGAAGCTCCTACGAGCAGTACTTC. The encoded protein is CASSYSNPGSSYEQYF. The rearrangement uses TRBV6-5 and TRBJ2-7, with D hard to call. Germline CDR1 and CDR2: MNHEY and SVGAGI. Trimming took off 0 bases at V and 0 bases at J, with 12 bases between the two ends. The CDR3 loop spans 16 amino acids.

This chain uses TRBV12-3 or TRBV12-4 with TRBJ1-1, with D hard to call. The CDR3 length is 13 residues. V lost 7 bases and J 1 base, leaving 10 bases between the germline ends. CDR3: CASTQTGNTEAFF. The CDR3 DNA reads TGTGCCAGCACCCAGACCGGGAACACTGAAGCTTTCTTT.

The chain has TRBV28 and TRBJ2-5; 8 positions match TRBD2. This CDR3 region has 15 residues. Germline V gene data show CDR1 as MDHEN and CDR2 as SYDVKM. V was clipped by 4 bases and J by 5 bases; unmatched bases: 9. The DNA of the CDR3 is TGTGCCAGCAGTTCTAGCGGGCCGGGTAGGGAGACCCAGTACTTC. Its protein product is CASSSSGPGRETQYF.

This clonotype was detected many times. The chain recombines TRBV19 with TRBJ1-2; D unresolved. Trimming shortened V by 3 bases and J by 5 bases, and 7 bases separated the two germline ends. CDR1 LNHDA and CDR2 SQIVND come from the germline V gene (reference sequence). This CDR3 is 12 amino acids long. The CDR3 sequence: CASSIMGYGYTF. The DNA for the CDR3 is TGTGCCAGTAGTATTATGGGGTATGGCTACACCTTC.

The gene calls are TRBV15 and TRBJ2-5, with 12 nucleotides matching TRBD2. The germline gives CDR1 LNHNV, CDR2 YYDKDF (reference sequence). After removal of 3 bases from V and 2 bases from J, the junction contained 4 bases not matched to a gene. The CDR3 runs 16 residues. For the CDR3, the DNA is TGTGCCACCAGCAGGACTAGCGGGAGCCGGCAAGAGACCCAGTACTTC. This encodes CATSRTSGSRQETQYF. Drawing the rest from reference TRBV15 and TRBJ2-5, the complete variable domain is DAMVIQNPRYQVTQFGKPVTLSCSQTLNHNVMYWYQQKSSQAPKLLFHYYDKDFNNEADTPDNFQSRRPNTSFCFLDIRSPGLGDTAMYLCATSRTSGSRQETQYFGPGTRLLVL.

The chain recombines TRBV5-1 with TRBJ2-2, with D possibly TRBD1 on 6 matching bases. The CDR3 consists of 12 residues. Trimming left V 4 bases short and J 5 bases short, with 6 bases between. Germline V lookup: CDR1 SGHRS, CDR2 YFSETQ. CDR3 DNA sequence: TGCGCCAGCAGCACAGGGACCGGGGAGCTGTTTTTT. Translating it yields CASSTGTGELFF.

This clonotype was recorded at least ten times. The gene calls are TRBV27 and TRBJ2-6, with D perhaps assigned TRBD1 or TRBD2 (5 bases each). V was shortened by 6 bases and J by 4 bases, with 10 bases between the two germline ends. Looked up from germline, CDR1 is MNHEY and CDR2 is SMNVEV (reference sequence). This CDR3 region has 14 residues. DNA of the CDR3: TGTGCCAGCAGCCCAGGGAGAGGGGCCAACGTCCTGACTTTC. Its translation is CASSPGRGANVLTF.

This clonotype was observed many times. The V gene is TRBV2, the J gene TRBJ1-1; tentative D call: TRBD1 (5 bases). Trimming took 6 bases from V and 1 from J, leaving 27 bases between them. The CDR3 spans 19 residues. From germline, CDR1 is SNHLY and CDR2 FYNNEI. In DNA form, the CDR3 reads TGTGCCAGCAGGCGGCTAACGGGGGACTTGGGGGGAAAGAACACTGAAGCTTTCTTT. It yields the protein CASRRLTGDLGGKNTEAFF.

This clonotype has at least ten counts. The rearrangement uses TRBV5-1 and TRBJ2-7, with 10 nucleotides matching TRBD2. From germline, CDR1 is SGHRS and CDR2 YFSETQ. Trimming removed 0 bases from V and 5 bases from J; junction bases left unmatched: 5. The CDR3 length is 15 residues. CDR3 in DNA: TGCGCCAGCAGCTTGGTGATAGCGGGAGGAAACGAGCAGTACTTC. Translating gives CASSLVIAGGNEQYF.

The chain uses TRBV20-1 and TRBJ1-5, with no clear D. The CDR3 has 13 amino acids. Trimming pared 6 bases from V and 7 bases from J, leaving 16 bases between. Germline loops: CDR1 DFQATT, CDR2 SNEGSKA (reference sequence). CDR3 in amino acids: CSAGERENQPQHF. The CDR3 nucleotides are TGCAGTGCGGGAGAGAGGGAAAACCAGCCCCAGCATTTT.

This clonotype has at least ten counts. This chain joins TRBV5-1 and TRBJ2-7; 7 nucleotides line up with TRBD1. V gave up 2 bases and J gave up 1 base; unmatched junction bases: 6. The CDR3 is 15 amino acids. CDR1 SGHRS and CDR2 YFSETQ come from the germline V gene. In DNA form, the CDR3 reads TGCGCCAGCAGCTTTCAGGGGGAGTTATCCTACGAGCAGTACTTC. Translation: CASSFQGELSYEQYF.

This clonotype was seen many times. In DNA, the CDR3 is TGTGCCAGCGGTGGTGGCGCGGGGCTTCTAGCCAAAAACATTCAGTACTTC. Translation: CASGGGAGLLAKNIQYF. The chain joins TRBV6-1 to TRBJ2-4; perhaps TRBD2 as D (6 bases). Trimming stripped 8 bases from V and 0 bases from J, with 20 bases between. Per germline, CDR1 MNHNS and CDR2 SASEGT. The CDR3 loop spans 17 amino acids.

A word on this clonotype: Relative to the germline gene, one junction end is altered; a read error may explain this. V usage is TRBV12-3 or TRBV12-4 and J usage is TRBJ1-5; D gene ambiguous. The CDR3 covers 13 residues. The CDR3 DNA reads TGTGCCGGCAGTTTGCGAGGCAATCAGCCCCAGCATTTT. Amino acid sequence: CAGSLRGNQPQHF.

V and J are TRBV6-1 and TRBJ1-5, with D perhaps matching TRBD1 (6 bases). The germline V gene encodes CDR1 MNHNS and CDR2 SASEGT. V gave up 2 bases and J gave up 11 bases, with 16 bases separating them. There are 14 residues in the CDR3. Here the CDR3 DNA reads TGTGCCAGCAGTGAAAGGAGGGGGGATCTGGCCCAGCATTTT. It is translated as CASSERRGDLAQHF.

This clonotype appeared a few times. The V call is TRBV4-2, the J call TRBJ2-2; 12 nucleotides align to TRBD2. The CDR3 has 17 residues. Germline V gives CDR1 LGHNA, CDR2 YNFKEQ. V shed 0 bases and J 4 bases; nucleotides not matched to a gene: 3. This CDR3 reads CASSQEPSGRGTGELFF. In DNA form, the CDR3 reads TGTGCCAGCAGCCAAGAACCTAGCGGGAGGGGCACCGGGGAGCTGTTTTTT.

DNA of the CDR3: TGTGCCAGCAGACGGGGTAGCGGAGAGACCCAGTACTTC. Translating gives CASRRGSGETQYF. The J gene is TRBJ2-5, the V gene TRBV6-2 or TRBV6-3, with D possibly being TRBD2 (6 bases). V shed 6 bases and J shed 4 bases, with 12 bases lying between them. The CDR3 is 13 residues long. Looked up from germline, CDR1 is MNHEY and CDR2 is SVGEGT.

This clonotype was observed a handful of times. The gene calls are TRBV29-1 and TRBJ2-7; 12 bases agree with TRBD2. Germline V CDR1 and CDR2: SQVTM, ANQGSEA. The CDR3 loop spans 14 amino acids. After removal of 4 bases from V and 6 bases from J, the junction contained 7 bases not matched to a gene. DNA of the CDR3: TGCAGCGTTGCGGAGACTAGCGGGAGTGCCGAGCAGTACTTC. The encoded protein is CSVAETSGSAEQYF.

This chain joins TRBV11-2 and TRBJ2-7, with D perhaps TRBD1 (6 bases). The CDR3 spans 18 residues. The V gene's germline CDR1 is SGHAT and CDR2 FQNNGV. The germline V and J ends were trimmed by 4 bases and 0 bases, with 22 bases remaining between them. This CDR3 is CASSSRQATLPSSYEQYF. Written as DNA, the CDR3 is TGTGCCAGCAGCTCCCGACAGGCGACCTTACCTTCCTCCTACGAGCAGTACTTC.

This clonotype was counted ten times or more. This chain links TRBV7-2 with TRBJ1-5, with D possibly being TRBD1 (5 bases). This CDR3 spans 15 amino acids. Germline V gene lookup returns CDR1 SGHTA and CDR2 FQGNSA. V gave up 8 bases and J gave up 6 bases, with 20 bases separating them. CDR3 nucleotides: TGTGCCAGCGAACCCGGACCGGGACGACGTCAGCCCCAGCATTTT. Its protein is CASEPGPGRRQPQHF.

This clonotype was observed a few times. In nucleotides, the CDR3 is TGTGCCAGCAGCTTCGAGGGGTTGGTAACTGAAGCTTTCTTT. Protein product: CASSFEGLVTEAFF. The rearrangement links TRBV7-9 to TRBJ1-1, with D perhaps matching TRBD1 (5 bases). There are 14 residues in the CDR3. Between the trimmed V and J ends, which lost 3 bases and 5 bases, there was a span of 13 bases. Germline loops: CDR1 SEHNR, CDR2 FQNEAQ (reference sequence).

This clonotype was seen ten or more times. The V call is TRBV11-2, the J call TRBJ2-7, with no clear D. Trimming cost V 5 bases and J 0 bases, with 11 bases left between them. Germline V CDR1 and CDR2: SGHAT, FQNNGV. The CDR3 runs 14 residues. As DNA, the CDR3 is TGTGCCAGCAGCCGTCTCTGGAGCTCCTACGAGCAGTACTTC. Translation: CASSRLWSSYEQYF. The entire variable domain, with the rest obtained from reference TRBV11-2 and TRBJ2-7, is as follows: EAGVAQSPRYKIIEKRQSVAFWCNPISGHATLYWYQQILGQGPKLLIQFQNNGVVDDSQLPKDRFSAERLKGVDSTLKIQPAKLEDSAVYLCASSRLWSSYEQYFGPGTRLTVT.

The chain combines TRBV2 with TRBJ1-5, with 7 bases lining up with TRBD1. The trim removed 7 bases at V and 3 bases at J, leaving 9 bases unmatched. Per germline, CDR1 SNHLY and CDR2 FYNNEI. The CDR3 spans 15 residues. This CDR3 is CASTPTTGSNQPQHF. The CDR3 DNA reads as TGTGCCAGCACGCCCACGACAGGGTCCAATCAGCCCCAGCATTTT.

This clonotype was counted ten times or more. V and J are TRBV2 and TRBJ2-3, with unresolved D. Per germline, CDR1 SNHLY and CDR2 FYNNEI. V lost 7 bases and J lost 5, with 10 bases in between. CDR3 length equals 12 residues. The CDR3 bases are TGTGCCAGCATGGCAGGCGGAGATACGCAGTATTTT. Amino acids: CASMAGGDTQYF.

This clonotype occurred many times. This sequence joins TRBV28 and TRBJ2-5; TRBD1 agrees at 9 bases. The CDR3 sequence is 16 residues long. CDR1 is MDHEN, CDR2 SYDVKM, per germline. V lost 4 bases, J lost 4 bases, and 10 bases stayed unmatched. The CDR3: CASSSPGQGEGETQYF. CDR3 nucleotides: TGTGCCAGCAGTTCCCCGGGACAGGGTGAAGGAGAGACCCAGTACTTC.

At least ten counts were recorded for this clonotype. The J gene is TRBJ2-7, the V gene TRBV7-6, with TRBD1 matching 10 bases. Unmatched junction bases numbered 3, after V lost 5 bases and J lost 5 bases. Germline-derived CDR1 and CDR2 are SGHVS and FNYEAQ. This CDR3 has 13 amino acids. In DNA, the CDR3 is TGTGCCAGCAGCGGGGGACAGGGGAACGAGCAGTACTTC. This gives the protein CASSGGQGNEQYF. Based on the CDR3 plus reference TRBV7-6 and TRBJ2-7, the full variable domain is GAGVSQSPRYKVTKRGQDVALRCDPISGHVSLYWYRQALGQGPEFLTYFNYEAQQDKSGLPNDRFSAERPEGSISTLTIQRTEQRDSAMYRCASSGGQGNEQYFGPGTRLTVT.

This clonotype was seen repeatedly, ten times or more. The chain is built from TRBV28 and TRBJ2-7; D perhaps matches TRBD2 (5 bases). V was trimmed by 7 bases and J by 2 bases, leaving 18 bases between them. Germline V gene lookup returns CDR1 MDHEN and CDR2 SYDVKM. The CDR3 spans 15 residues. CDR3 bases: TGTGCCAGCACCGAAGCAAGCGGCAGGACCTACGAGCAGTACTTC. As protein: CASTEASGRTYEQYF.